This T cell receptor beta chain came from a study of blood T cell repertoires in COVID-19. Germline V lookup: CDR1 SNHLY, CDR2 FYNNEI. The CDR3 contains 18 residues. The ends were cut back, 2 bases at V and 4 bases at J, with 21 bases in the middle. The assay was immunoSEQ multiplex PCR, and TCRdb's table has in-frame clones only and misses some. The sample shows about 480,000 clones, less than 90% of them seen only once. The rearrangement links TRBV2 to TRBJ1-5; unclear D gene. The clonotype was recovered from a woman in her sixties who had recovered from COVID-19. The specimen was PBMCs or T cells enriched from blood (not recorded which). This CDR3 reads CASSERGNQEMANQPQHF. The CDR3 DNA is TGTGCCAGCAGTGAACGCGGGAATCAGGAAATGGCAAATCAGCCCCAGCATTTT.